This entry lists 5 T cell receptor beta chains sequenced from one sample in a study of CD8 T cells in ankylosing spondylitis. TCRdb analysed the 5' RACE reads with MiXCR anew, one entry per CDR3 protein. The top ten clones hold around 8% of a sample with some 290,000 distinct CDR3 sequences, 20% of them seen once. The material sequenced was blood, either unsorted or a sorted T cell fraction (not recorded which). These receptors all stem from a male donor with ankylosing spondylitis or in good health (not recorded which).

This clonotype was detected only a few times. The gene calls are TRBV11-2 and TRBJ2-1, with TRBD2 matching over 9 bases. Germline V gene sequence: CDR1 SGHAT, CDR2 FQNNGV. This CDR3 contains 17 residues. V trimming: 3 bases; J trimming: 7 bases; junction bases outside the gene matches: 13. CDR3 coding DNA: TGTGCCAGCAGCTTCATTATTAGCGGGAGATCTGGGAATGAGCAGTTCTTC. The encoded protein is CASSFIISGRSGNEQFF.

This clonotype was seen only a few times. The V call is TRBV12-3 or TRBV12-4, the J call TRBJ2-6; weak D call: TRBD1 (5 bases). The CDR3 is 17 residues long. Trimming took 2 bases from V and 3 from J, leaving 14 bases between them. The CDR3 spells CASSLNPGLSGANVLTF. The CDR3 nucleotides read TGTGCCAGCAGTTTAAATCCAGGGTTGAGTGGGGCCAACGTCCTGACTTTC.

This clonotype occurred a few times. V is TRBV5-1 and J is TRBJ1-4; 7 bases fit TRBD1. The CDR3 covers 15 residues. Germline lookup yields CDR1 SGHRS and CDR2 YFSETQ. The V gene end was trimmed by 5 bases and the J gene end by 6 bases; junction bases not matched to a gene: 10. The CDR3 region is CASRATGTEYEKLFF. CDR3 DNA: TGCGCCAGCAGGGCAACCGGGACAGAGTATGAAAAACTGTTTTTT.

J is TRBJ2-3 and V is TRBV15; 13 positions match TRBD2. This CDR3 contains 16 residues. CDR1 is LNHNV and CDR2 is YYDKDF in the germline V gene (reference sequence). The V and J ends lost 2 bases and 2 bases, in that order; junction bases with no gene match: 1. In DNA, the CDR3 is TGTGCCACCAGCAGAACTAGCGGGAGGGACACAGATACGCAGTATTTT. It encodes CATSRTSGRDTDTQYF.

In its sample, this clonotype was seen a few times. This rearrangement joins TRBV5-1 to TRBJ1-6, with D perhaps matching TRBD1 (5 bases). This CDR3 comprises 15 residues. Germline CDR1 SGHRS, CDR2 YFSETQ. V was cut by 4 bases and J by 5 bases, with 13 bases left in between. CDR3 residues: CASSPAPGNNSPLHF. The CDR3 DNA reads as TGCGCCAGCAGCCCAGCCCCAGGGAATAATTCACCCCTCCACTTT.